The entry that follows covers one T cell receptor (beta chain) sequence. Primers included in the PCR were 60 Vbeta and 13 Jbeta primers. The method was immunoSEQ multiplex PCR; TCRdb's version includes in-frame clones alone and lacks a portion of them. Here the sample spans fewer than 250,000 clones, around 75% being singletons. The data originate from a study of cytomegalovirus exposure and HLA in healthy donors. This CDR3 has 12 amino acids. The germline V gene has CDR1 GTSNPN and CDR2 SVGIG (reference sequence). The V end was cut by 1 base, the J end by 4 bases, with 7 bases between. Sequencing used PBMCs. This sequence joins TRBV30 and TRBJ1-1; D ambiguous. The receptor was derived from a woman aged 25 to 39 in good health and CMV-seronegative. In DNA form, the CDR3 reads TGTGCCTGGAGTGCCGGCGGCACTGAAGCTTTCTTT. Translating it yields CAWSAGGTEAFF.